This T cell receptor beta chain was obtained from a study of T cells in Graves' hyperthyroidism and ophthalmopathy. Study-level findings and limits: By a 13 V-J model, ophthalmopathy was set apart from stable hyperthyroidism. Blood also held most thyroid clonotypes expanded beyond 0.001.

RNA transcripts gave rise to amplified TCR beta CDR3 regions. RT-PCR in the first round (using the HTBI primer set) targeted the TCR CDR3. TCRdb analysed the multiplex PCR reads with MiXCR anew, one entry per CDR3 protein. This sample has 650,000 to 700,000 distinct CDR3 sequences; about 18% occur once, and the top ten carry 15% to 19%. This clonotype has at least ten counts. Its cognate antigen is unknown. Graves' hyperthyroidism was deemed stable given no ophthalmopathy progression within 18 months. Patients aged 18 to 65 had newly diagnosed hyperthyroidism of under 2 months' duration. CDR3 length: 14 residues. Germline V gives CDR1 MNHNS, CDR2 SASEGT. Deletions cut 9 bases from V and 6 bases from J, with 19 bases between.

This receptor was identified in a man aged 50-59 years with Graves' hyperthyroidism. The chain carries TRBV6-1 and TRBJ2-3; D possibly corresponds to TRBD2 (6 bases). The sequenced sample was blood. The CDR3 nucleotides are TGTGCCAGTGGGTTGGCGGGATGGAGTGATACGCAGTATTTT. It is translated as CASGLAGWSDTQYF.